This T cell receptor (beta chain) was captured in a study of shared clonotypes between healthy human individuals. Study information: Used for every donor were three CD4 naive, three CD4 memory, two CD8 naive and one CD8 memory plate.

Only in-frame clones appear in the TCRdb table, and some are missing; sequencing was by immunoSEQ multiplex PCR. This table has about 1.1 million clones, 60% to 85% appearing once. As for this clone: Its antigen remains unidentified.

Overall study results and limits: The study's rarefaction showed incomplete sorted-subset sequencing despite large depth.

Sequences were obtained from memory CD4+ T cells from PBMCs. The sample's subset: CD45RA-negative fraction. This sequence originates from a young man in good health. Some clones in this sample may be carry-over from other donors' samples.

CDR3 sequence reads: CASSLGDRDSAFF. CDR3 nucleotides: TGTGCCAGCAGCTTGGGGGACAGGGATTCGGCTTTCTTT. The V call is TRBV5-6, the J call TRBJ1-1; 9 positions match TRBD1. CDR3 length: 13 amino acids. CDR1 is SGHDT, CDR2 YYEEEE, per germline. V lost 0 bases to trimming and J lost 11 bases; unmatched junction nucleotides: 5. Supplemented by reference TRBV5-6 and TRBJ1-1, the full variable domain reads DAGVTQSPTHLIKTRGQQVTLRCSPKSGHDTVSWYQQALGQGPQFIFQYYEEEERQRGNFPDRFSGHQFPNYSSELNVNALLLGDSALYLCASSLGDRDSAFFGQGTRLTVV.